What follows are 21 T cell receptor beta chains derived from one specimen sequenced in a study of T cell repertoires in cytomegalovirus infection. MiXCR was run by TCRdb on the reads, yielding one entry per CDR3 protein. The table has hundreds of thousands of distinct CDR3 sequences, less than 25% seen once. The specimen was CD8+ T cells from PBMCs. These receptors all come from a human donor in good health (CMV status not recorded). Some clones in this sample may be carry-over from other donors' samples.

This clonotype has a count of ten or more. The rearrangement uses TRBV7-2 and TRBJ2-6; 12 bases are a match to TRBD1. The CDR3 has 18 residues. Unmatched junction bases numbered 6, after V lost 5 bases and J lost 1 base. Germline lookup yields CDR1 SGHTA and CDR2 FQGNSA. The CDR3 loop is CASSGPGQGASGANVLTF. The DNA of the CDR3 is TGTGCCAGCAGCGGTCCGGGACAGGGGGCGTCTGGGGCCAACGTCCTGACTTTC.

V is TRBV7-9 and J is TRBJ2-5; 7 positions match TRBD1. This CDR3 spans 13 amino acids. V shed 8 bases and J 3 bases; nucleotides not matched to a gene: 6. Germline V gene lookup returns CDR1 SEHNR and CDR2 FQNEAQ (reference sequence). CDR3: CASQGTGEETQYF. CDR3 sequence (DNA): TGTGCCAGCCAAGGAACAGGGGAAGAGACCCAGTACTTC.

J is TRBJ2-1 and V is TRBV2, with no clear D. The germline V and J ends were trimmed by 8 bases and 3 bases, with 5 bases remaining between them. Germline values: CDR1 SNHLY, CDR2 FYNNEI. The CDR3 consists of 11 residues. This CDR3 is CASPDYNEQFF. The CDR3 DNA sequence: TGTGCCAGCCCTGACTACAATGAGCAGTTCTTC.

This rearrangement joins TRBV5-6 to TRBJ2-7, with a tentative D call TRBD1 (5 bases). This CDR3 comprises 12 residues. Germline CDR1 is SGHDT and CDR2 is YYEEEE. Trimming left V 4 bases short and J 4 bases short, with 9 bases between. CDR3 bases: TGTGCCAGCAGCGACAGATTTTACGAGCAGTACTTC. Protein product: CASSDRFYEQYF.

In its sample, this clonotype was seen a few times. The CDR3 DNA follows: TGTGCCAGCAGTTCCCAACTCCCGTTTTCGGGGAAGTTCGGGGAGCTGTTTTTT. The encoded protein is CASSSQLPFSGKFGELFF. J is TRBJ2-2 and V is TRBV27, with a weak D call TRBD2 (5 bases). V dropped 4 bases and J dropped 7 bases, with 25 bases sitting between them. This CDR3 contains 18 residues. Germline V gives CDR1 MNHEY, CDR2 SMNVEV (reference sequence).

There are many counts of this clonotype. V usage is TRBV20-1 and J usage is TRBJ2-7; the D call may be TRBD1 or TRBD2 (6 bases each). Between the trimmed V and J ends, which lost 6 bases and 0 bases, there was a span of 18 bases. Germline V gene sequence: CDR1 DFQATT, CDR2 SNEGSKA (reference sequence). This CDR3 contains 15 residues. CDR3 region: CSASNFRGLSYEQYF. In nucleotides, the CDR3 is TGCAGTGCGAGCAACTTCAGGGGACTCTCCTACGAGCAGTACTTC.

This clonotype has ten or more counts. CDR3 amino acids: CASSLVASRTDTQYF. The CDR3 DNA reads TGTGCCAGCAGCTTAGTAGCGTCAAGGACAGATACGCAGTATTTT. V and J are TRBV7-9 and TRBJ2-3, with D maybe TRBD2 (5 bases). CDR3 length equals 15 residues. V was pared by 1 base and J by 3 bases, with 11 bases between. CDR1 is SEHNR, CDR2 FQNEAQ, per germline (reference sequence). Full variable domain (remainder filled in from reference TRBV7-9 and TRBJ2-3): DTGVSQNPRHKITKRGQNVTFRCDPISEHNRLYWYRQTLGQGPEFLTYFQNEAQLEKSRLLSDRFSAERPKGSFSTLEIQRTEQGDSAMYLCASSLVASRTDTQYFGPGTRLTVL.

The CDR3 DNA sequence: TGTGCCAGCAGCTTGAGGACCGCCTCGGATACCCAGTACTTC. Encoded protein: CASSLRTASDTQYF. The chain links TRBV11-2 to TRBJ2-5, with D unclear. Germline CDR1 is SGHAT and CDR2 is FQNNGV. Trimming stripped 3 bases from V and 8 bases from J, with 16 bases between. The CDR3 has 14 amino acids.

This clonotype was seen ten or more times. The chain joins TRBV12-3 or TRBV12-4 to TRBJ2-7; the D is unclear. The CDR3 consists of 12 residues. The ends were cut back, 2 bases at V and 5 bases at J, with 7 bases in the middle. The CDR3 DNA reads TGTGCCAGCAGTTTAAGCTCTAACGAGCAGTACTTC. It yields the protein CASSLSSNEQYF.

This clonotype was detected ten times or more. This sequence joins TRBV7-8 and TRBJ2-7; 10 bases align to TRBD2. The CDR3 consists of 16 residues. Germline V CDR1 and CDR2: SGHVS, FQNEAQ. V lost 5 bases, J lost 4 bases, and 11 bases stayed unmatched. The CDR3 loop is CASSRTSGEVHYEQYF. The CDR3 coding sequence is TGTGCCAGCAGCAGAACTAGCGGGGAGGTCCATTACGAGCAGTACTTC.

The sample holds many counts of this clonotype. The rearrangement joins TRBV7-9 to TRBJ1-2; D is undetermined. Trimming cost V 6 bases and J 2 bases, with 16 bases left between them. Looked up from germline, CDR1 is SEHNR and CDR2 is FQNEAQ (reference sequence). The CDR3 is made up of 15 amino acids. CDR3 nucleotides: TGTGCCAGCAGACCGCCAACGACGGAGAACTATGGCTACACCTTC. Residues: CASRPPTTENYGYTF. Using reference TRBV7-9 and TRBJ1-2 for the parts outside the CDR3, the full variable domain is DTGVSQNPRHKITKRGQNVTFRCDPISEHNRLYWYRQTLGQGPEFLTYFQNEAQLEKSRLLSDRFSAERPKGSFSTLEIQRTEQGDSAMYLCASRPPTTENYGYTFGSGTRLTVV.

V gene TRBV20-1 combines with J gene TRBJ2-1; 12 bases are a match to TRBD2. From germline, CDR1 is DFQATT and CDR2 SNEGSKA (reference sequence). The CDR3 runs 18 residues. Germline trimming cut 0 bases from V and 0 bases from J; bases unmatched to any gene: 6. The CDR3 protein is CSARDLAGGLSSYNEQFF. In DNA form, the CDR3 reads TGCAGTGCTAGAGATCTAGCGGGGGGGCTGAGCTCCTACAATGAGCAGTTCTTC.

The chain recombines TRBV4-1 with TRBJ2-1; the D gene is possibly TRBD2 (5 bases). Germline V CDR1 and CDR2: MGHRA, YSYEKL. The CDR3 is 17 amino acids. The V gene lost 3 bases and the J gene lost 3 bases, with 18 bases spanning the gap. CDR3 DNA sequence: TGCGCCAGCAGCCATTGGACGGACGGGGATCACTACAATGAGCAGTTCTTC. Encoded protein: CASSHWTDGDHYNEQFF.

This clonotype was observed a handful of times. This rearrangement joins TRBV6-2 or TRBV6-3 to TRBJ2-7; D possibly uses TRBD1 or TRBD2 (6 bases each). The CDR3 totals 12 residues. V was cut by 5 bases and J by 7 bases, with 12 bases left in between. CDR1 is MNHEY, CDR2 SVGEGT, per germline. The CDR3 region is CASSTTGAEQYF. The CDR3 nucleotides read TGTGCCAGCAGTACCACGGGGGCTGAGCAGTACTTC.

The table lists this clonotype with a few counts. The rearrangement links TRBV19 to TRBJ2-1; D gene uncertain. This CDR3 comprises 12 residues. V lost 5 bases to trimming and J lost 10 bases, with 12 bases between them. Per germline, CDR1 LNHDA and CDR2 SQIVND (reference sequence). The chain's CDR3 is CASSLAGAEQFF. The CDR3 DNA follows: TGTGCCAGTAGTTTGGCCGGAGCCGAGCAGTTCTTC.

This rearrangement joins TRBV6-8 to TRBJ1-2; D is unclear. The germline gives CDR1 MNHGY, CDR2 SAAAGT. The V end was cut by 1 base, the J end by 0 bases, with 12 bases between. CDR3 length: 16 amino acids. CDR3 sequence (DNA): TGTGCCAGCAGTTACTACTTCGGCAGCCCTAACTATGGCTACACCTTC. This codes for CASSYYFGSPNYGYTF.

This clonotype showed up just a few times. The V call is TRBV6-4, the J call TRBJ2-1; D gene unclear. V lost 2 bases to trimming and J lost 3 bases, with 11 bases between them. This CDR3 has 15 residues. Germline CDR1 reads MRHNA; CDR2 reads SNTAGT. CDR3 bases: TGTGCCAGCAGTGACGGCTCCCATCTCTACAATGAGCAGTTCTTC. This codes for CASSDGSHLYNEQFF.

Ten or more counts support this clonotype. V and J are TRBV7-9 and TRBJ1-2; 10 nucleotides match TRBD1. V shed 7 bases, J shed 4 bases, and the junction held 15 bases outside the gene matches. The germline V gene has CDR1 SEHNR and CDR2 FQNEAQ (reference sequence). The length of the CDR3 is 17 residues. For the CDR3, the DNA is TGTGCCAGCAACTCCCCCGGACAGGGGGTTGGCGGCTATGGCTACACCTTC. Residues: CASNSPGQGVGGYGYTF.

The V call is TRBV5-5, the J call TRBJ1-5; D uncertain. Trimming cost V 2 bases and J 0 bases, with 6 bases left between them. The CDR3 runs to 14 residues. Germline CDR1 SGHKS, CDR2 YYEKEE (reference sequence). Here the CDR3 DNA reads TGTGCCAGCAGCTTCTCAAATAGCAATCAGCCCCAGCATTTT. It translates to CASSFSNSNQPQHF.

The gene calls are TRBV6-2 or TRBV6-3 and TRBJ2-1; 11 bases line up with TRBD2. Germline V CDR1 and CDR2: MNHEY, SVGEGT. This CDR3 is 16 amino acids long. The junction had 6 bases not matched to a gene; V was cut back by 0 bases and J by 8 bases. The CDR3 here is CASSYSTSGGGDEQFF. The CDR3 DNA reads TGTGCCAGCAGTTACTCAACTAGCGGGGGAGGGGATGAGCAGTTCTTC.

This clonotype was picked up many times. The genes are TRBV14 and TRBJ1-1; D call uncertain. The length of the CDR3 is 14 residues. The germline V gene has CDR1 SGHDN and CDR2 FVKESK. V was trimmed by 1 base and J by 7 bases, leaving 13 bases between them. The CDR3 loop reads CASSQVRGTLEAFF. The CDR3 region has the DNA TGTGCCAGCAGCCAAGTGAGAGGCACCCTTGAAGCTTTCTTT.